The TCR beta chain under discussion was sequenced for a study of cytotoxic CD8 clonotypes in ibrutinib-treated CLL. Overall study results and limits: Clonality correlated strongly with circulating CD8+ T cells and exceeded age-matched healthy donors at baseline.

V shed 10 bases and J shed 8 bases, with 23 bases lying between them. The germline CDR1 and CDR2 sequences are MDHEN and SYDVKM. The CDR3 spans 15 residues. Using immunoSEQ multiplex PCR, the repertoire was profiled, and TCRdb retains in-frame clones only, with some absent. The data show some 300,000 clones, with almost 80% seen just once and over 5% held by the top ten. Concerning this clone: What it recognizes is unknown.

The receptor comes from a human donor with chronic lymphocytic leukemia. Sequences were derived from PBMCs, sampled before ibrutinib treatment. V usage is TRBV28 and J usage is TRBJ1-4; D ambiguous. The CDR3 DNA is TGTGCCACGCACGTTGGCCTTAATGTTAGGGAAAAACTGTTTTTT. Amino acid sequence: CATHVGLNVREKLFF. Based on the CDR3 plus reference TRBV28 and TRBJ1-4, the full variable domain is DVKVTQSSRYLVKRTGEKVFLECVQDMDHENMFWYRQDPGLGLRLIYFSYDVKMKEKGDIPEGYSVSREKKERFSLILESASTNQTSMYLCATHVGLNVREKLFFGSGTQLSVL.